These T cell receptor beta chains were read from a single sample in a study of blood T cell repertoires in COVID-19. This table comes from immunoSEQ multiplex PCR, and its TCRdb copy is limited to in-frame clones, with some not included. The table includes about 100,000 clones, roughly 79% detected once. The sequencing input was peripheral blood. The receptor set was obtained from a woman aged 70-85 years with acute or convalescent COVID-19. CDR3s include the opening cysteine and the closing phenylalanine or tryptophan. Fields, in order: CDR3 DNA, CDR3 protein, D gene, clone size, J gene, V gene. The D gene is left open where the match is weak. Not all rows give a size; the values are once, few, many and, for expanded clones, a class.

DNA: TGTGCCAGCAGTCGGTGGGACAGTTATAAGCCAGCTATGAACACTGAAGCTTTCTTT
CDR3: CASSRWDSYKPAMNTEAFF
D: TRBD1
size: few
J: TRBJ1-1
V: TRBV14

DNA: TGTGCCAGCACCCCTATGGGGCCCCAATTCCAAGAGACCCAGTACTTC
CDR3: CASTPMGPQFQETQYF
D: NA
size: NA
J: TRBJ2-5
V: TRBV6-2/TRBV6-3

DNA: TGTGCCAGCAGCCTTAGGACTAGCGGGGGGGCGGAAGATACGCAGTATTTT
CDR3: CASSLRTSGGAEDTQYF
D: TRBD2
size: NA
J: TRBJ2-3
V: TRBV3-1/TRBV3-2

DNA: TGTGCCAGCAGCCAGAGTGTGACAGGGCCCCAAGAGACCCAGTACTTC
CDR3: CASSQSVTGPQETQYF
D: TRBD1
size: few
J: TRBJ2-5
V: TRBV4-2

DNA: TGCGCCAGCAGCTTACAGGGGCTAGGCTATGGCTACACCTTC
CDR3: CASSLQGLGYGYTF
D: TRBD1
size: NA
J: TRBJ1-2
V: TRBV5-1

DNA: TGTGCCAGCAGCCCCCCGACAGGGGCCCTAGGAGAGACCCAGTACTTC
CDR3: CASSPPTGALGETQYF
D: TRBD1
size: few
J: TRBJ2-5
V: TRBV5-4

DNA: TGTGCCAGCTCACCAAGGGGAGGGCATAGCAATCAGCCCCAGCATTTT
CDR3: CASSPRGGHSNQPQHF
D: NA
size: NA
J: TRBJ1-5
V: TRBV18

DNA: TGTGCCAGTAGTATAGAGGCCTCCGGGGGGCAGTTCTTC
CDR3: CASSIEASGGQFF
D: NA
size: NA
J: TRBJ2-1
V: TRBV19

DNA: TGTGCCAGCAGCCCCGGACAGCTAATCTCTGGAAACACCATATATTTT
CDR3: CASSPGQLISGNTIYF
D: NA
size: few
J: TRBJ1-3
V: TRBV13

DNA: TGCAGCGTTTACCAAGCGGCTGTTTACAATGAGCAGTTCTTC
CDR3: CSVYQAAVYNEQFF
D: NA
size: few
J: TRBJ2-1
V: TRBV29-1

DNA: TGTGCCAGCTCACCCGTGGGGAGCAATTCCATCTCTGGGGCCAACGTCCTGACTTTC
CDR3: CASSPVGSNSISGANVLTF
D: NA
size: NA
J: TRBJ2-6
V: TRBV18

DNA: TGTGCCAGCAGCTCTTCACGGACAGGGGAAAACTATGGCTACACCTTC
CDR3: CASSSSRTGENYGYTF
D: TRBD1
size: NA
J: TRBJ1-2
V: TRBV9

DNA: TGTGCCTGGAGTGTACTGAATCAGCCCCAGCATTTT
CDR3: CAWSVLNQPQHF
D: NA
size: NA
J: TRBJ1-5
V: TRBV30

DNA: TGTGCCAGCAGCTTAGATAGCGGGGCAGATACGCAGTATTTT
CDR3: CASSLDSGADTQYF
D: TRBD2
size: NA
J: TRBJ2-3
V: TRBV11-3

DNA: TGTGCCAGCTCACCACCGGACAGGAACACTGAAGCTTTCTTT
CDR3: CASSPPDRNTEAFF
D: NA
size: NA
J: TRBJ1-1
V: TRBV18

DNA: TGTGCCAGCAGCCAAGCTGGGCCTCGGAATGAGCAGTTCTTC
CDR3: CASSQAGPRNEQFF
D: NA
size: NA
J: TRBJ2-1
V: TRBV14

DNA: TGTGCCTACCCGTCCGGGGATGGCTACACCTTC
CDR3: CAYPSGDGYTF
D: NA
size: once
J: TRBJ1-2
V: TRBV6-4

DNA: TGTGCCAGCAGCTTAGGGCTTGTGGCCGGGGGGACCCAGTACTTC
CDR3: CASSLGLVAGGTQYF
D: NA
size: NA
J: TRBJ2-5
V: TRBV7-9

DNA: TGCGCCAGCAGCGACCAAATCGTAGGGGTGTATGGCTACACCTTC
CDR3: CASSDQIVGVYGYTF
D: NA
size: NA
J: TRBJ1-2
V: TRBV4-3

DNA: TGCGCCAGCAGCTGGGGAGCGCGTGGTAGTGGGGAGCTGTTTTTT
CDR3: CASSWGARGSGELFF
D: NA
size: NA
J: TRBJ2-2
V: TRBV5-1